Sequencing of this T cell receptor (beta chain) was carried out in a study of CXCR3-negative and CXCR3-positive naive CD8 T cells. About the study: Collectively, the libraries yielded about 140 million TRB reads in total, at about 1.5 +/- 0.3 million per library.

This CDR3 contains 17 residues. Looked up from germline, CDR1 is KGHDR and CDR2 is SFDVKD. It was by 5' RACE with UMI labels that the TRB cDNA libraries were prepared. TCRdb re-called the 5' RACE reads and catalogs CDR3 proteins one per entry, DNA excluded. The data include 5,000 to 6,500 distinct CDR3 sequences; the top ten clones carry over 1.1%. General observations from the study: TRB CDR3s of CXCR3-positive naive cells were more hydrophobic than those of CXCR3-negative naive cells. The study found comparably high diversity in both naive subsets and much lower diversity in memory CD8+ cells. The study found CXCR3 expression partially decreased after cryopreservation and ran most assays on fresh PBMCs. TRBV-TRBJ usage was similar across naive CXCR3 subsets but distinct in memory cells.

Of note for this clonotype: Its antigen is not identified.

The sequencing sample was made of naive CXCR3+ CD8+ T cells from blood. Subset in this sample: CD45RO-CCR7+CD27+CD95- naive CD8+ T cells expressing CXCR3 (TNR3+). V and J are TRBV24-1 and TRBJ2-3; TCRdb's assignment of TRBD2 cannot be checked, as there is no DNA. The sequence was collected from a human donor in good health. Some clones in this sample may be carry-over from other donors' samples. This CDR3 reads CATSDWRLAGGRDTQYF.